These T cell receptor beta chains were read from a single sample in a study of T cell responses to AZD1222 COVID-19 vaccine. TCRdb keeps only in-frame clones here, not all; method: immunoSEQ multiplex PCR. Seen here are 90,000 to 120,000 clones, about 90% observed once, and the top ten hold around 5.9%. The sample in question was peripheral blood, obtained 28 days after the second AZD1222 dose. These receptors all stem from an adult who received the AZD1222 COVID-19 vaccine. Each CDR3 is given with its conserved first and last residue. D genes are given only for firm matches. Expanded clones are given a class, and other clones once, few, many or no size at all.

d_call,cdr3_length,v_call,j_call,clone_size,cdr3_aa,cdr3_nt
.,16,TRBV11-2,TRBJ1-6,.,CASSLLNWADNSPLHF,TGTGCCAGCAGCTTGTTGAACTGGGCTGATAATTCACCCCTCCACTTT
.,18,TRBV15,TRBJ2-1,.,CATSRGAGMVGSYNEQFF,TGTGCCACCAGCAGAGGTGCTGGAATGGTGGGCTCCTACAATGAGCAGTTCTTC
TRBD1,16,TRBV19,TRBJ1-5,.,CASNPGQGRSNQPQHF,TGTGCCAGTAACCCGGGACAGGGACGTAGCAATCAGCCCCAGCATTTT
TRBD2,17,TRBV6-2/TRBV6-3,TRBJ2-5,.,CASSYSKASGNQETQYF,TGTGCCAGCAGTTACTCGAAGGCTAGCGGGAACCAAGAGACCCAGTACTTC
.,15,TRBV28,TRBJ1-3,.,CASSAGGKAGNTIYF,TGTGCCAGCAGTGCTGGGGGGAAAGCTGGAAACACCATATATTTT
.,14,TRBV19,TRBJ1-5,.,CASSIGRTNQPQHF,TGTGCCAGTAGTATAGGCCGGACAAATCAGCCCCAGCATTTT
.,13,TRBV6-5,TRBJ1-3,few,CASPRDSGNTIYF,TGTGCCAGCCCCAGGGATTCTGGAAACACCATATATTTT
.,14,TRBV3-1/TRBV3-2,TRBJ2-7,.,CASSASRQLYEQYF,TGTGCCAGCAGCGCCTCCCGACAGCTCTACGAGCAGTACTTC
.,12,TRBV4-3,TRBJ1-2,.,CASRDGRHGYTF,TGCGCCAGCAGAGATGGACGACATGGCTACACCTTC
TRBD1,17,TRBV19,TRBJ1-5,once,CASLDTGGLNSNQPQHF,TGTGCCAGCCTAGATACAGGGGGGCTTAATAGCAATCAGCCCCAGCATTTT
TRBD2,13,TRBV4-3,TRBJ2-1,.,CASSQIAGGFQFF,TGCGCCAGCAGCCAAATAGCGGGAGGGTTTCAGTTCTTC
.,14,TRBV2,TRBJ2-7,.,CASSEQGEYYEQYF,TGTGCCAGCAGTGAACAGGGAGAATACTACGAGCAGTACTTC
.,16,TRBV5-1,TRBJ1-5,.,CASSLGPHRPNQPQHF,TGCGCCAGCAGCTTGGGGCCCCACAGGCCCAATCAGCCCCAGCATTTT
.,15,TRBV7-9,TRBJ1-1,.,CASSLGGGQNTEAFF,TGTGCCAGCAGCTTAGGCGGGGGCCAAAACACTGAAGCTTTCTTT
.,16,TRBV11-2,TRBJ2-7,.,CASSVRDSRGADEQYF,TGTGCCAGCAGCGTCCGGGACTCTAGGGGAGCGGACGAGCAGTACTTC
.,13,TRBV30,TRBJ2-3,.,CAWSVRRGNTQYF,TGTGCCTGGAGTGTACGTAGAGGGAATACGCAGTATTTT
.,16,TRBV7-9,TRBJ1-5,.,CASSLALGGVHQPQHF,TGTGCCAGCAGCTTAGCGCTCGGGGGGGTACATCAGCCCCAGCATTTT
TRBD2,16,TRBV11-2,TRBJ2-2,.,CASSPRLAGAGGELFF,TGTGCCAGCAGCCCCCGACTAGCGGGAGCTGGTGGGGAGCTGTTTTTT
.,14,TRBV5-5,TRBJ1-1,.,CASSAQGWNTEAFF,TGTGCCAGCAGCGCACAGGGTTGGAACACTGAAGCTTTCTTT
.,14,TRBV19,TRBJ1-1,.,CASSIGQGITEAFF,TGTGCCAGTAGTATAGGTCAGGGAATCACTGAAGCTTTCTTT
.,13,TRBV3-1/TRBV3-2,TRBJ2-7,.,CASSQQRSYEQYF,TGTGCCAGCAGCCAGCAACGGTCCTACGAGCAGTACTTC
.,14,TRBV6-7,TRBJ1-3,.,CASIQGSTENTIYF,TGTGCCAGCATTCAGGGGTCGACAGAAAACACCATATATTTT
TRBD1,14,TRBV5-1,TRBJ2-7,few,CASSLGQGADEQYF,TGCGCCAGCAGCTTGGGACAGGGGGCCGACGAGCAGTACTTC
.,11,TRBV20-1,TRBJ2-3,.,CSAPVTDTQYF,TGCAGTGCCCCCGTGACAGATACGCAGTATTTT
.,18,TRBV15,TRBJ1-5,.,CATSRDLGALNSNQPQHF,TGTGCCACCAGCAGAGATCTTGGGGCACTGAATAGCAATCAGCCCCAGCATTTT
.,15,TRBV5-1,TRBJ1-5,.,CASSLGGDSNQPQHF,TGCGCCAGCAGCCTGGGGGGGGATAGCAATCAGCCCCAGCATTTT
.,15,TRBV4-2,TRBJ1-5,once,CASSQDPYSNQPQHF,TGTGCCAGCAGCCAAGATCCCTACAGCAATCAGCCCCAGCATTTT
.,16,TRBV7-2,TRBJ1-5,.,CASSIFSGGWGQPQHF,TGTGCCAGCAGCATTTTCAGTGGGGGTTGGGGGCAGCCCCAGCATTTT
.,16,TRBV4-1,TRBJ1-3,.,CASSQGQGPSGNTIYF,TGCGCCAGCAGCCAAGGTCAGGGCCCCTCTGGAAACACCATATATTTT
TRBD2,15,TRBV7-7,TRBJ2-2,few,CASSPGGPLGGELFF,TGTGCCAGCAGCCCGGGGGGGCCTCTCGGCGGGGAGCTGTTTTTT
.,16,TRBV5-1,TRBJ2-3,.,CASSSRAGDNPDTQYF,TGCGCCAGCAGCTCCCGGGCCGGTGATAACCCAGATACGCAGTATTTT
.,13,TRBV18,TRBJ1-4,.,CASSPRGNEKLFF,TGTGCCAGCTCCCCCCGGGGGAATGAAAAACTGTTTTTT
.,13,TRBV28,TRBJ1-5,.,CASSLRVNQPQHF,TGTGCCAGCAGTTTACGGGTTAATCAGCCCCAGCATTTT
.,13,TRBV27,TRBJ1-2,.,CASSLGVNYGYTF,TGTGCCAGCAGTTTAGGGGTTAACTATGGCTACACCTTC
TRBD1,13,TRBV6-5,TRBJ1-1,.,CASTGTVNTEAFF,TGTGCCAGCACCGGGACAGTGAACACTGAAGCTTTCTTT
.,15,TRBV19,TRBJ2-1,.,CASSMGGALYNEQFF,TGTGCCAGTAGTATGGGTGGGGCCCTCTACAATGAGCAGTTCTTC